One TCR beta chain is described in this entry. Its antigen remains unknown. Total RNA amounts of at least 5.5 micrograms were extracted per sample. The sample belongs to a study of blood T cells in healthy people across ages. Study findings and constraints: TCR beta diversity tracked closely with naive T cell percentage. Versus aged donors, long-lived donors had higher diversity and more naive CD4+ cells.

A second PCR, run for 7 to 11 cycles, used a sample-barcoded 5' primer plus a J-beta primer mix. From the 5' RACE reads, TCRdb called clonotypes with MiXCR, one entry per CDR3 protein. Here the sample spans some 1.4 million distinct CDR3 sequences, around two fifths being singletons. V was trimmed by 0 bases and J by 3 bases, leaving 12 bases between them. Germline loops: CDR1 MNHEY, CDR2 SVGAGI. The CDR3 covers 16 residues. This receptor was taken from a woman under 30 in good health. The specimen sequenced was blood. The J gene is TRBJ2-1, the V gene TRBV6-5; D could derive from TRBD1 or TRBD2 (6 bases each). CDR3 protein: CASSYSGGFIYNEQFF. The CDR3 bases are TGTGCCAGCAGTTACTCGGGGGGCTTCATCTACAATGAGCAGTTCTTC.